This T cell receptor (beta chain) was identified in a study of radiotherapy plus CTLA-4 blockade in lung cancer. Study overall: Objective responses arose in approximately 19% of patients, and 25% to 40% experienced disease control.

Notes on the study in general: Blood saw expansion of tumor-derived TCR clones after radiotherapy plus ipilimumab. With interferon-beta, early dynamics of blood T cell clones were reported to best predict response.

CDR3 length: 12 residues. V lost 11 bases and J 2 bases, leaving 12 bases between the germline ends. The germline CDR1 and CDR2 sequences are SEHNR and FQNEAQ (reference sequence). For this clone: Its target is unknown.

Some clones are missing from TCRdb's copy, which holds only in-frame ones; the method was immunoSEQ multiplex PCR. The sample lists about 110,000 clones; roughly 84% were seen once. The sequenced sample was peripheral blood, obtained from a patient treated with radiotherapy plus ipilimumab. V and J are TRBV7-9 and TRBJ2-5; possible D gene TRBD2, 6 bases. The receptor was derived from a human donor with non-small cell lung cancer that progressed on radiotherapy plus ipilimumab. Some clones in this sample may be carry-over from other donors' samples. The CDR3 loop is CAAGWRQETQYF. The CDR3 DNA reads as TGTGCCGCGGGGTGGCGACAAGAGACCCAGTACTTC.